A selection of T cell receptor beta chains follows, all from one sample in a study of blood T cell repertoires in COVID-19. Only in-frame clones appear in the TCRdb table, and some are missing; sequencing was by immunoSEQ multiplex PCR. There are about 68,000 clones in the sample; 80% occur only once, and approximately 12% lies in the top ten. The specimen was peripheral blood. These receptors were taken from a human donor in a cohort sampled during active COVID-19. Each CDR3 is given with its conserved first and last residue. The D gene is left open where the match is weak. For some rows the clone size is stated as once, few or many, or as a class when expanded; others skip it.

v_gene	j_gene	abundance	d_gene	CDR3aa	CDR3nt
TRBV18	TRBJ2-3	-	-	CASSPGTVRTDTQYF	TGTGCCAGCTCACCCGGGACTGTAAGGACAGATACGCAGTATTTT
TRBV30	TRBJ1-2	-	TRBD1	CAWGQGNYGYTF	TGTGCCTGGGGACAGGGGAACTATGGCTACACCTTC
TRBV6-5	TRBJ1-1	once	-	CASRERNTEAFF	TGTGCCAGCAGGGAGAGGAACACTGAAGCTTTCTTT
TRBV3-1/TRBV3-2	TRBJ2-2	-	TRBD2	CASSSQRLAGTGELFF	TGTGCCAGCAGTTCACAAAGACTAGCGGGGACCGGGGAGCTGTTTTTT
TRBV18	TRBJ2-7	-	TRBD1	CASSPDRGGSYEQYF	TGTGCCAGCTCGCCCGACAGGGGCGGTTCCTACGAGCAGTACTTC
TRBV9	TRBJ2-3	once	TRBD2	CASSFMGGTDTQYF	TGTGCCAGCAGCTTCATGGGGGGGACAGATACGCAGTATTTT
TRBV9	TRBJ1-1	-	-	CASSVRGNTEAFF	TGTGCCAGCAGCGTCCGGGGAAACACTGAAGCTTTCTTT
TRBV4-3	TRBJ2-3	-	TRBD1	CASSHGQVQITDTQYF	TGCGCCAGCAGCCATGGACAGGTCCAAATCACAGATACGCAGTATTTT
TRBV20-1	TRBJ1-4	-	-	CSASRQRSDEKLFF	TGCAGTGCTAGTCGACAGCGCAGTGATGAAAAACTGTTTTTT
TRBV7-9	TRBJ2-1	-	TRBD2	CASSPRLAGVIYNEQFF	TGTGCCAGCAGCCCCCGACTAGCGGGAGTTATCTACAATGAGCAGTTCTTC
TRBV27	TRBJ2-3	-	-	CASSLYSPSTDTQYF	TGTGCCAGCAGTTTATATAGCCCTAGCACAGATACGCAGTATTTT
TRBV6-5	TRBJ2-3	once	TRBD2	CASSYSGLAVTDTQYF	TGTGCCAGCAGTTACTCAGGACTAGCGGTAACAGATACGCAGTATTTT
TRBV5-1	TRBJ2-1	-	-	CASSKTSSTYNEQFF	TGCGCCAGCAGCAAAACTAGCTCAACGTACAATGAGCAGTTCTTC
TRBV6-2/TRBV6-3	TRBJ2-5	-	TRBD2	CASSYEGRLAGVRETQYF	TGTGCCAGCAGTTACGAAGGGAGACTAGCGGGAGTGCGAGAGACCCAGTACTTC
TRBV24-1	TRBJ2-1	-	TRBD2	CATSEETSGSNEQFF	TGTGCCACCAGTGAGGAGACTAGCGGGAGCAATGAGCAGTTCTTC
TRBV9	TRBJ1-3	-	TRBD1	CASSPPDRGLGNTIYF	TGTGCCAGCAGCCCTCCGGACAGGGGGCTTGGAAACACCATATATTTT
TRBV3-1/TRBV3-2	TRBJ1-2	-	-	CASSQVRGGAYTF	TGTGCCAGCAGCCAAGTAAGGGGTGGCGCTTACACCTTC
TRBV12-3/TRBV12-4	TRBJ1-1	-	TRBD1	CASSSAGGREAFF	TGTGCCAGCAGTTCGGCAGGGGGAAGGGAAGCTTTCTTT
TRBV7-9	TRBJ1-1	-	TRBD1	CASSLATGGTEAFF	TGTGCCAGCAGCTTAGCGACAGGGGGCACTGAAGCTTTCTTT
TRBV18	TRBJ2-1	-	TRBD2	CASSPGGGVGEQFF	TGTGCCAGCTCACCCGGCGGGGGTGTGGGTGAGCAGTTCTTC
TRBV9	TRBJ2-7	-	-	CASSVAEGRVYEQYF	TGTGCCAGCAGCGTAGCGGAGGGAAGGGTCTACGAGCAGTACTTC
TRBV7-9	TRBJ1-1	-	TRBD1	CASSLQGADTEAFF	TGTGCCAGCAGCTTACAGGGGGCGGACACTGAAGCTTTCTTT
TRBV3-1/TRBV3-2	TRBJ2-2	-	TRBD2	CASSHRTSGLPGELFF	TGTGCCAGCAGCCATAGAACTAGCGGACTACCCGGGGAGCTGTTTTTT
TRBV7-9	TRBJ2-1	-	TRBD2	CASGWVGGPDEQFF	TGTGCCAGCGGCTGGGTGGGAGGGCCGGATGAGCAGTTCTTC
TRBV18	TRBJ2-7	-	TRBD1	CASSSGQGAIQEQYF	TGTGCCAGCTCATCAGGACAGGGGGCCATCCAGGAGCAGTACTTC
TRBV24-1	TRBJ2-5	-	-	CATSDLQGETQYF	TGTGCCACCAGTGATTTACAGGGTGAGACCCAGTACTTC
TRBV9	TRBJ1-2	-	-	CASSASGKDYGYTF	TGTGCCAGCAGCGCCTCAGGGAAGGACTATGGCTACACCTTC